These 3 T cell receptor beta chains came from one sample sequenced in a study of spatial heterogeneity in lung cancer. Overall study findings and caveats: Tracking of tumor mutation counts was seen in expanded intratumoral alpha and beta TCR counts.

As to time point: sample taken at primary tumor resection. The antigens of these receptors remain unknown. TCRdb processed the 5' RACE reads anew with MiXCR; each CDR3 protein has one entry. The table shows 18,000 or so distinct CDR3 sequences, with under 7.5% occurring only once. The starting material was lung tumor tissue, obtained at surgery. The receptors originated from a female donor with early-stage non-small cell lung cancer.

This clonotype was seen many times. This chain joins TRBV7-9 and TRBJ2-1; D tentatively reads TRBD1 or TRBD2 (6 bases each). Germline CDR1 is SEHNR and CDR2 is FQNEAQ (reference sequence). The CDR3 is made up of 15 amino acids. The ends were cut back, 4 bases at V and 6 bases at J, with 16 bases in the middle. The CDR3 DNA sequence: TGTGCCAGCAGCTCCCCCCCCGGAGGGGGCAATGAGCAGTTCTTC. It encodes CASSSPPGGGNEQFF.

There are many counts of this clonotype. Compared with germline, one end of the junction differs, possibly owing to a read error. The chain is built from TRBV7-7 and TRBJ2-1; the D gene is possibly TRBD2 (5 bases). CDR3 length: 14 amino acids. From germline, CDR1 is SSHAT and CDR2 FNYEAQ (reference sequence). CDR3 coding DNA: TGTGCTAGCAGCTGGCGGGTCGGAAGCAATGAGCAGTTCTTC. Residues: CASSWRVGSNEQFF.

This chain uses TRBV19 with TRBJ2-7; D is possibly TRBD2 (7 bases). Deletions cut 9 bases from V and 1 base from J, with 13 bases between. The CDR3 has 13 amino acids. Germline V gene lookup returns CDR1 LNHDA and CDR2 SQIVND (reference sequence). As DNA, the CDR3 is TGTGCCAGCAAAAGGGGGGGATCCTACGAGCAGTACTTC. Protein: CASKRGGSYEQYF.